A single sample gave rise to the 21 T cell receptor beta chains below, sequenced in a study of a mutant IDH1 vaccine in newly diagnosed glioma. Time point given: week 11, during vaccination. The vaccine gave 300 ug of a 20-mer mutant IDH1 peptide subcutaneously per dose. The repertoire was sequenced with immunoSEQ multiplex PCR; TCRdb's copy has only in-frame clones and lacks some. The table has tens of thousands of clones, about three quarters seen once. Their antigens are not known. Sequenced here: peripheral blood mononuclear cells (PBMCs), sampled from a glioma patient whose treatment included an IDH1 peptide vaccine. The receptors were gathered from a man between 18 and 29 years old with glioma. Some clones in this sample may be carry-over from other donors' samples.

V and J are TRBV7-2 and TRBJ2-7, with D unresolved. The CDR3 spans 13 residues. CDR1 is SGHTA and CDR2 is FQGNSA in the germline V gene. Trimming shortened V by 1 base and J by 7 bases, and 11 bases separated the two germline ends. The CDR3 DNA reads as TGTGCCAGCAGCTTAGTGGTGGTCGCAGAGCAGTACTTC. This codes for CASSLVVVAEQYF. The full variable domain, with the rest looked up from reference TRBV7-2 and TRBJ2-7, is GAGVSQSPSNKVTEKGKDVELRCDPISGHTALYWYRQSLGQGLEFLIYFQGNSAPDKSGLPSDRFSAERTGGSVSTLTIQRTQQEDSAVYLCASSLVVVAEQYFGPGTRLTVT.

This clone has more than one count but fewer than ten. V usage is TRBV28 and J usage is TRBJ1-2, with TRBD1 matching 8 bases. Germline V gene lookup returns CDR1 MDHEN and CDR2 SYDVKM. The CDR3 loop spans 13 amino acids. The ends lost 7 bases at V and 4 bases at J; junction bases unmatched: 5. The chain's CDR3 is CASMGTGVYGYTF. CDR3 nucleotides: TGTGCCAGCATGGGGACAGGAGTCTATGGCTACACCTTC.

This rearrangement joins TRBV7-6 to TRBJ1-1; D possibly corresponds to TRBD1 (5 bases). The CDR3 sequence is 13 residues long. Germline CDR1 SGHVS, CDR2 FNYEAQ. V lost 5 bases and J lost 2, with 9 bases in between. The CDR3 sequence: CASSQGPNTEAFF. The CDR3 DNA reads TGTGCCAGCAGCCAGGGACCTAACACTGAAGCTTTCTTT.

The rearrangement links TRBV6-4 to TRBJ2-3; D ambiguous. The CDR3 has 14 amino acids. CDR1 is MRHNA, CDR2 SNTAGT, per germline. Trimming shortened V by 6 bases and J by 0 bases, and 10 bases separated the two germline ends. In nucleotides, the CDR3 is TGTGCCAGCAGAGCCGACACTAGCACAGATACGCAGTATTTT. This translates into CASRADTSTDTQYF.

Written as DNA, the CDR3 is TGTGCCAGCAGCTTAATTGGCTCAGGGCACTACAATGAGCAGTTCTTC. Protein sequence: CASSLIGSGHYNEQFF. The chain employs TRBV11-2 and TRBJ2-1; D might be TRBD1 (5 bases). Per the germline V gene, CDR1 is SGHAT and CDR2 is FQNNGV. The V end was cut by 2 bases, the J end by 3 bases, with 14 bases between. This CDR3 comprises 16 residues.

This chain uses TRBV6-5 with TRBJ1-2, with D perhaps TRBD1 (5 bases). V shed 5 bases and J shed 4 bases, with 14 bases lying between them. The CDR3 consists of 14 residues. The V gene's germline CDR1 is MNHEY and CDR2 SVGAGI. Written as DNA, the CDR3 is TGTGCCAGCAGTAGTATAGGACAAGGCTATGGCTACACCTTC. The encoded protein is CASSSIGQGYGYTF.

The rearrangement uses TRBV6-5 and TRBJ1-2, with TRBD1 matching over 7 bases. Germline V gene sequence: CDR1 MNHEY, CDR2 SVGAGI. The V and J ends lost 4 bases and 3 bases, in that order; junction bases with no gene match: 8. CDR3 size: 15 residues. The CDR3 nucleotides are TGTGCCAGCAGTTCTTCAGGACAGGTTCACTATGGCTACACCTTC. Its protein product is CASSSSGQVHYGYTF.

The chain uses TRBV9 and TRBJ1-2, with a weak D call TRBD1 (6 bases). This CDR3 has 14 amino acids. Trimming shortened V by 8 bases and J by 4 bases, and 18 bases separated the two germline ends. The germline CDR1 and CDR2 sequences are SGDLS and YYNGEE. The CDR3 DNA reads as TGTGCCAGTAACCTTATGGACAGCCCCTATGGCTACACCTTC. It codes for CASNLMDSPYGYTF.

This chain uses TRBV7-8 with TRBJ2-1, with D tentatively TRBD1 (5 bases). The CDR3 covers 14 residues. V was pared by 7 bases and J by 0 bases, with 10 bases between. Germline CDR1 reads SGHVS; CDR2 reads FQNEAQ. Here the CDR3 DNA reads TGTGCCAGCATCAGGGCCTTCTCCTACAATGAGCAGTTCTTC. It is translated as CASIRAFSYNEQFF.

This clone was picked up a small number of times. The rearrangement uses TRBV11-2 and TRBJ1-4; D perhaps matches TRBD1 (6 bases). Germline V gives CDR1 SGHAT, CDR2 FQNNGV. The ends were cut back, 3 bases at V and 5 bases at J, with 13 bases in the middle. This CDR3 contains 15 residues. The CDR3 bases are TGTGCCAGCAGCTTGGGGGGGCAGCCAAATGAAAAACTGTTTTTT. As protein: CASSLGGQPNEKLFF.

This chain connects TRBV9 to TRBJ2-3, with 9 bases lining up with TRBD2. Germline CDR1 and CDR2: SGDLS and YYNGEE. CDR3 length equals 16 residues. V dropped 0 bases and J dropped 1; count of bases not matched to a gene: 3. The CDR3 nucleotides are TGTGCCAGCAGCGTAGGGGCTAGCGGGGGCACAGATACGCAGTATTTT. Amino acids: CASSVGASGGTDTQYF.

The chain couples TRBV21-1 to TRBJ1-1. TRBV21-1 is noted as a pseudogene. CDR3 length: 16 amino acids. CDR3 residues: CARRLNLRETNTEAFF. CDR3 bases: TGTGCCAGACGCTTAAACCTTAGGGAAACGAACACTGAAGCTTTCTTT.

This clone was seen only a few times. The chain joins TRBV9 to TRBJ2-2, with D possibly TRBD1 on 6 matching bases. Trimming left V 2 bases short and J 7 bases short, with 12 bases between. The V gene's germline CDR1 is SGDLS and CDR2 YYNGEE. This CDR3 spans 14 amino acids. CDR3 coding DNA: TGTGCCAGCAGCGTTGGGGGCCCGGGCGGGGAGCTGTTTTTT. Residues: CASSVGGPGGELFF.

The chain joins TRBV6-5 to TRBJ1-2; 7 bases are shared with TRBD1. The CDR3 consists of 15 residues. With 6 bases clipped from V and 4 bases from J, the junction kept 11 bases outside the gene matches. Per germline, CDR1 MNHEY and CDR2 SVGAGI. In DNA, the CDR3 is TGTGCCAGCAGCTCCGGGACAGTGTTCCCCTATGGCTACACCTTC. Its translation: CASSSGTVFPYGYTF.

The chain combines TRBV4-3 with TRBJ2-5, with 14 positions matching TRBD2. In germline, CDR1 is LGHNA, CDR2 YSLEER. V lost 2 bases, J lost 3 bases, and 17 bases stayed unmatched. This CDR3 is built from 21 residues. The CDR3 region is CASSQSLGGLGGLAGEETQYF. The CDR3 DNA reads TGCGCCAGCAGCCAAAGCCTTGGGGGGCTCGGGGGACTAGCGGGAGAAGAGACCCAGTACTTC.

Regarding this clone: At one of its ends the junction is not consistent with the germline gene, which may arise from a read error. This chain connects TRBV7-9 to TRBJ2-7, with 16 bases identical to TRBD2. The CDR3 contains 15 residues. The germline gives CDR1 SEHNR, CDR2 FQNEAQ (reference sequence). The CDR3 DNA reads as TGTGCCAACAGCTTGGGGACTAGCGGGAGGGATGAGCAGTACTTC. This translates into CANSLGTSGRDEQYF.

A few counts support this clone. V usage is TRBV30 and J usage is TRBJ1-1, with D possibly TRBD1 on 5 matching bases. Germline CDR1 GTSNPN, CDR2 SVGIG (reference sequence). The CDR3 extends over 13 amino acids. V was trimmed by 5 bases and J by 5 bases, leaving 15 bases between them. The CDR3 protein is CAWAYWGGTEAFF. CDR3 sequence (DNA): TGTGCCTGGGCATACTGGGGGGGAACTGAAGCTTTCTTT.

This clone was observed a few times. The V gene is TRBV28, the J gene TRBJ2-7, with 8 bases that match TRBD1. CDR1 is MDHEN and CDR2 is SYDVKM in the germline V gene. V lost 1 base, J lost 6 bases, and 8 bases stayed unmatched. The CDR3 length is 15 residues. CDR3 amino acids: CASSLSRTGWGEQYF. The CDR3 coding sequence is TGTGCCAGCAGTTTATCCCGGACAGGGTGGGGCGAGCAGTACTTC.

This chain links TRBV11-2 with TRBJ1-5; D is undetermined. The CDR3 runs 18 residues. V was cut by 3 bases and J by 3 bases, with 21 bases left in between. Germline V gene lookup returns CDR1 SGHAT and CDR2 FQNNGV. The CDR3 sequence: CASSFICQDPTLNQPQHF. The CDR3 coding sequence is TGTGCCAGCAGCTTTATCTGCCAGGATCCTACACTCAATCAGCCCCAGCATTTT.

V and J are TRBV6-4 and TRBJ1-1; TRBD1 is a possible D gene (6 bases). Germline V gene sequence: CDR1 MRHNA, CDR2 SNTAGT. The ends were cut back, 6 bases at V and 0 bases at J, with 11 bases in the middle. This CDR3 has 14 residues. The CDR3 coding sequence is TGTGCCAGCAGACTGGACAGTTTGAACACTGAAGCTTTCTTT. Translating it yields CASRLDSLNTEAFF.

The genes are TRBV18 and TRBJ1-6, with 10 bases identical to TRBD1. The CDR3 consists of 16 residues. Germline lookup yields CDR1 KGHSH and CDR2 LQKENI. V lost 6 bases, J lost 7 bases, and 9 bases stayed unmatched. The CDR3 sequence is CASSLSDRGLNSPLHF. CDR3 DNA: TGTGCCAGCTCCCTCAGTGACAGGGGGCTAAATTCACCCCTCCACTTT.